Listed below are T cell receptor beta chains from one sample, sequenced in a study of human T cells and chemical hapten exposure. TCRdb ran MiXCR on the RACE reads and lists one entry per CDR3 protein. In the table there are tens of thousands of distinct CDR3 sequences, 5.5% to 7.5% of which are singletons. Sequences were derived from whole blood, sampled in connection with sensitization to the hapten diphenylcyclopropenone (DPC). All receptors come from a woman aged 30 to 39 with alopecia areata. Some clones in this sample may be carry-over from other donors' samples. Each CDR3 is given without its conserved first and last residue.

v_call	cdr3_aa
TRBV5-1	AIGLRKATDTQY
TRBV20-1	SAKRGGADSNPKNIQY
TRBV12-3/TRBV12-4	ASSFSLAGGRKETQY
TRBV3-1	ASSVYRAAEAF
TRBV7-2	ASSYSMNFDTEAF
TRBV6-5	ASPGTDLGQGPINEQF
TRBV29-1	SVDLRGSSYEQY
TRBV20-1	SASRLADTGELF
TRBV5-1	ASSLQGPGNTEAF
TRBV10-3	AISDSGQLGDQPQH
TRBV2	ASSDAAENEKLF
TRBV11-1	ASSSGTASGANVLT
TRBV27	ASSGSLDRGYI
TRBV20-1	SATPGLVSDTQY
TRBV2	ASTWTGEDQPQH
TRBV18	ASSPYGSGQTYGYT
TRBV12-3/TRBV12-4	ASAARFYGYT
TRBV5-1	ASSLVPGNTEAF
TRBV7-9	ASSLEGQGYGYT
TRBV20-1	SARDRLAYGYT
TRBV21-1	ASSISRRAESSYNSPLH
TRBV9	ASSAPGLATDTQY
TRBV4-2	ASSQDISLAGDTQY